The sequence of this TCR beta chain was determined in a study of T cell repertoires in cytomegalovirus infection. The V end lost 5 bases, the J end lost 2 bases, and 4 bases lay between the germline ends. Germline V gene data show CDR1 as MNHNS and CDR2 as SASEGT. The CDR3 is 12 residues long. Using its own MiXCR run on the reads, TCRdb lists one record per CDR3 protein. The repertoire holds roughly 230,000 distinct CDR3 sequences, with 5% to 8.5% as singletons. This clonotype was detected many times. The TCR comes from a human donor in good health (CMV status not recorded). Some clones in this sample may be carry-over from other donors' samples. The rearrangement links TRBV6-1 to TRBJ2-1; D is uncertain. Sequences were obtained from PBMCs. In DNA form, the CDR3 reads TGTGCCAGCAGTACACCCTACAATGAGCAGTTCTTC. Its protein is CASSTPYNEQFF.